Reported below is one TCR beta chain. Its recognized antigen is unknown. The input lacks base qualities; no much larger clone sits a single base away. This specimen comes from a study of control samples from healthy donors and cancer patients (dated by TCRdb to 2019 to 2021). The receptor library was made with the immunoSEQ multiplex PCR assay. In TCRdb, the immuneACCESS table is reduced to in-frame sequences with V and J assigned. These tables do not hold every clone; where another copy was compared, an unresolved V gene accounts for under half, and the others remain unexplained. This sample is represented by about 120,000 clones; roughly 90% of them were singletons. In total, the top ten clones hold approximately 37% of the sample. From cysteine to phenylalanine, the CDR3 is 15 amino acids long. Just the 45-base CDR3 DNA is kept, in frame starting at base 1. Taken from the germline V gene, the CDR1 and CDR2 loops are MNHEY and SVGAGI. V has 5 bases trimmed and J has 5 bases trimmed; junction bases matching no gene number 7.

The rearrangement combines TRBV6-5 with TRBJ1-5, and 9 junction bases match TRBD1. Sequenced sample: blood. This TCR came from a man over 45 in good health. The CDR3 reads as follows: CASSNLQGAYQPQHF. The nucleotide sequence reads TGTGCCAGCAGTAACTTACAGGGGGCTTATCAGCCCCAGCATTTT.